This T cell receptor (beta chain) comes out of a study of T cells in Graves' hyperthyroidism and ophthalmopathy. The study's findings and limits: Ophthalmopathy, as predicted by the model, came a median about six months after the prediction. Ophthalmopathy and stable hyperthyroidism were separated by a 13 V-J model.

Uncontrolled infections, other autoimmune diseases, pregnancy or lactation led to exclusion of patients. This sample holds PBMCs from roughly 10 ml fresh peripheral blood. TCR beta CDR3 regions were amplified from RNA transcripts. HTBI primers were employed in a first-round RT-PCR of the TCR CDR3. TCRdb processed the multiplex PCR reads anew with MiXCR; each CDR3 protein has one entry. The repertoire holds roughly 380,000 distinct CDR3 sequences, with approximately 15% as singletons. Germline V gene lookup returns CDR1 SGHVS and CDR2 FNYEAQ. The CDR3 has 15 residues. The V and J ends lost 5 bases and 4 bases respectively, with 16 bases between them. Comment on this clonotype: The antigen is undetermined.

The TCR was taken from a man aged 25-45 years with Graves' hyperthyroidism that later progressed to Graves' ophthalmopathy. The chain combines TRBV7-6 with TRBJ2-3, with D possibly TRBD2 on 7 matching bases. The sequenced material came from blood. CDR3 nucleotide sequence: TGTGCCAGCAGCCAAGTGGCGGGGGCACCAGATACGCAGTATTTT. It codes for CASSQVAGAPDTQYF. Looking up the rest from reference TRBV7-6 and TRBJ2-3 gives the full variable domain: GAGVSQSPRYKVTKRGQDVALRCDPISGHVSLYWYRQALGQGPEFLTYFNYEAQQDKSGLPNDRFSAERPEGSISTLTIQRTEQRDSAMYRCASSQVAGAPDTQYFGPGTRLTVL.